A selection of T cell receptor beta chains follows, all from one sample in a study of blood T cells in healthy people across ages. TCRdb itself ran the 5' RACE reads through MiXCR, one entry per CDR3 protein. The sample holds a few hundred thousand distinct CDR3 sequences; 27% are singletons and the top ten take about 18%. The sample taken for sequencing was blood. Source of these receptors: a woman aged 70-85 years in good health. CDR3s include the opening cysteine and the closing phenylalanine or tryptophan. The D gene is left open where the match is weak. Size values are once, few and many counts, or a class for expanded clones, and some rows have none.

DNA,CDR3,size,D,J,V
TGTGCCAGCAGCACCACTTGGTCCACAGATACGCAGTATTTT,CASSTTWSTDTQYF,NA,NA,TRBJ2-3,TRBV12-3/TRBV12-4
TGTGCCAGCAGCCCCTGGGCGGGGGTGGACACCGGGGAGCTGTTTTTT,CASSPWAGVDTGELFF,few,TRBD2,TRBJ2-2,TRBV7-2
TGTGCCAGCCGTGCGTCGGGCCAAGAGACCCAGTACTTC,CASRASGQETQYF,many,NA,TRBJ2-5,TRBV12-3/TRBV12-4
TGTGCCACCAGGGCAGACGGAAGCGCAGATACGCAGTATTTT,CATRADGSADTQYF,NA,NA,TRBJ2-3,TRBV24-1
TGTGCCAGCAGCGTAGGGGCAGCGGATTACAATGAGCAGTTCTTC,CASSVGAADYNEQFF,NA,NA,TRBJ2-1,TRBV9
TGTGCCAGCAGTTTCCACGTGGTCGGGGAGCTGTTTTTT,CASSFHVVGELFF,few,NA,TRBJ2-2,TRBV12-3/TRBV12-4
TGCAGTGCGCCCGGACTAGCAGGGGGAGATACGCAGTATTTT,CSAPGLAGGDTQYF,NA,NA,TRBJ2-3,TRBV20-1
TGTGCCAGCAGGAGTGGAGCATCCGGTCTTTACAATGAGCAGTTCTTC,CASRSGASGLYNEQFF,few,NA,TRBJ2-1,TRBV4-2
TGTGCCAGCAGCGTGACCGGGACTAGCGTCTACAATGAGCAGTTCTTC,CASSVTGTSVYNEQFF,NA,TRBD2,TRBJ2-1,TRBV9
TGCGCCAGCAGCCAAGAGGTGACAGTACCGGGTACTAATGAAAAACTGTTTTTT,CASSQEVTVPGTNEKLFF,few,NA,TRBJ1-4,TRBV4-1
TGTGCCAGCAGCTTAGCTATAGCGGGAGAGACCCAGTACTTC,CASSLAIAGETQYF,few,TRBD2,TRBJ2-5,TRBV7-2
TGTGCCAGCAGCCGATCGGAGGGTCAGGAGCTGTTTTTT,CASSRSEGQELFF,many,NA,TRBJ2-2,TRBV6-6
TGCGCCAGCAGCTCACAGGGGGCTAGCTATGGCTACACCTTC,CASSSQGASYGYTF,NA,TRBD1,TRBJ1-2,TRBV5-1
TGCGCCGGCCGGGAAGGGCCCCCGAACACCGGGGAGCTGTTTTTT,CAGREGPPNTGELFF,NA,NA,TRBJ2-2,TRBV5-1
TGTGCCAGCAGCTTGGGCCAGGGACGTTCCGGGGAGCTGTTTTTT,CASSLGQGRSGELFF,NA,NA,TRBJ2-2,TRBV7-2
TGCAGTGCTACCCGGGACAGGGAGGGAAACATTCAGTACTTC,CSATRDREGNIQYF,NA,TRBD1,TRBJ2-4,TRBV20-1
TGCAGTGCCGACCCGCGGCAAGGGACCCAGTACTTC,CSADPRQGTQYF,few,NA,TRBJ2-5,TRBV20-1
TGTGCCAGCGATCAGGGGATAGGACAGCCCCAGCATTTT,CASDQGIGQPQHF,NA,NA,TRBJ1-5,TRBV25-1
TGTGCCGGTCAAATGAACACTGAAGCTTTCTTT,CAGQMNTEAFF,NA,NA,TRBJ1-1,TRBV2
TGTGCCACCATCCCTAACCCCGGGACAAACTACGAGCAGTACTTC,CATIPNPGTNYEQYF,NA,NA,TRBJ2-7,TRBV15
TGTGCCAGCAGCTTCATCCTTGAGGGCGAGCAGTACTTC,CASSFILEGEQYF,few,NA,TRBJ2-7,TRBV7-2
TGTGCCAGCAGCCCAACGGACGGGTCTTTAGAGCAGTACTTC,CASSPTDGSLEQYF,few,NA,TRBJ2-7,TRBV7-9
TGTGCCAGCAGCCAAGCGAGATACGAGCAGTACTTC,CASSQARYEQYF,few,NA,TRBJ2-7,TRBV3-1
TGCAGCGTTGAAATGGGTCTTCCCTATGGCTACACCTTC,CSVEMGLPYGYTF,NA,NA,TRBJ1-2,TRBV29-1
TGTGCCACCAGCAGAGATGTGACCCAGTCCCACGAGCAGTACTTC,CATSRDVTQSHEQYF,few,NA,TRBJ2-7,TRBV15
TGTGCCAGCAGTTTAGGCCCCTCCCGCTACGAGCAGTACTTC,CASSLGPSRYEQYF,few,NA,TRBJ2-7,TRBV12-3/TRBV12-4
TGTGCCAGCAGTCCCCGGGAAAGTGAGCAGTTCTTC,CASSPRESEQFF,few,NA,TRBJ2-1,TRBV6-5
TGCGCCAGCAGCCAAGATTCGGGGGACAGGGGAGGGAAGACCCAGTACTTC,CASSQDSGDRGGKTQYF,few,TRBD1,TRBJ2-5,TRBV4-3
TGTGCCACCAGTGACCCGGGACAGGGTGTGAATCAGCCCCAGCATTTT,CATSDPGQGVNQPQHF,few,TRBD1,TRBJ1-5,TRBV24-1
TGCAGTGCCCGGTCAGGGGGTCCCACCTACGAGCAGTACTTC,CSARSGGPTYEQYF,NA,TRBD1,TRBJ2-7,TRBV20-1
TGCAGTGCTAGTCGGCCGCGGCGGGGGGGACCCCAAGAGACCCAGTACTTC,CSASRPRRGGPQETQYF,NA,TRBD2,TRBJ2-5,TRBV20-1
TGCAGTGCTAGCACGGGACTGGGGTTCAATGAGCAGTTCTTC,CSASTGLGFNEQFF,NA,NA,TRBJ2-1,TRBV20-1
TGTGCCAGCAGCTTAGGGAGGGACAGCCCCTATGGCTACACCTTC,CASSLGRDSPYGYTF,NA,TRBD1,TRBJ1-2,TRBV27
TGTGCCAGCAGCCTAGAGACTAACTACAATGAGCAGTCCTTC,CASSLETNYNEQSF,NA,NA,TRBJ2-5,TRBV7-2
TGTGCCAGCAGTTCCATAACCGGGACAGGGAGTGATCTATATGGCTACACCTTC,CASSSITGTGSDLYGYTF,once,TRBD1,TRBJ1-2,TRBV6-5
TGTGCCAGCAGTGAATTACCCTCGGCAGGGCGAGGAGAGACCCAGTACTTC,CASSELPSAGRGETQYF,few,NA,TRBJ2-5,TRBV25-1
TGTGCTAGTGGTTTATCTACTTCGGGGACTAGCGGAATCGGGAACACCGGGGAGCTGTTTTTT,CASGLSTSGTSGIGNTGELFF,NA,TRBD2,TRBJ2-2,TRBV12-5